This T cell receptor beta chain comes out of a study of long-term antiretroviral therapy in people with HIV. The wider study: The oldest specimens predate the 2015 immediate-ART recommendation by about a decade.

Notes on this clone: Antigen: not known.

Survey level was the resolution at which the v3.0 immunoSEQ assay ran. What sequencing targeted per sample was roughly 40,000-50,000 T-cell genomes. Generated by immunoSEQ multiplex PCR, the TCRdb table keeps only in-frame clones and is missing some. The profile shows roughly 34,000 clones, around 79% of them singletons. CDR3 length equals 16 residues. Looked up from germline, CDR1 is LGHNA and CDR2 is YNFKEQ. V lost 0 bases and J 5 bases, leaving 16 bases between the germline ends. Whole-study findings and limits: Whereas controls had wider CDR3 length ranges, HIV repertoires had narrower ones.

The samples comprised roughly 0.9-10 million cryopreserved PBMC ahead of DNA extraction. The sample was unsorted PBMCs, taken 1.9 years after starting antiretroviral therapy. The rearrangement uses TRBV4-2 and TRBJ1-2; no clear D gene. The clonotype was recovered from a man younger than 35 with HIV. CDR3 sequence (DNA): TGTGCCAGCAGCCAAGATCGGGAACTTCTGTATTATGGCTACACCTTC. It translates to CASSQDRELLYYGYTF.